These 27 T cell receptor beta chains came from one sample sequenced in a study of T cells in Graves' hyperthyroidism and ophthalmopathy (dated by TCRdb to the late 2010s). Library prep was done by multiplex PCR. Sequencing instrument: Illumina HiSeq 2000. TCR beta CDR3 regions were amplified from RNA transcripts. For the first round of RT-PCR on the TCR CDR3, the HTBI primer set was used together with the Qiagen OneStep RT-PCR kit. TCRdb took the public reads, trimmed them with fastp at Q25, ran MiXCR for clone calling and kept in-frame beta chains. CDR3 protein sequences are deduplicated, and each keeps its most common genes and DNA. In all, the sample holds 350,000 or so distinct CDR3 sequences, and about a sixth of those were seen once. Approximately 33% of the sample comes from the top ten. Input material: blood. Every receptor here comes from a woman aged 30 to 39 with Graves' hyperthyroidism that later progressed to Graves' ophthalmopathy.

This clonotype appeared many times. CDR3 protein: CASRNERTSSYNEQFF. CDR3 sequence (DNA): TGTGCCAGCAGAAACGAAAGGACCTCTAGCTACAATGAGCAGTTCTTC. The V and J genes are TRBV12-3 or TRBV12-4 and TRBJ2-1; D remains ambiguous. The CDR3 totals 16 residues. V lost 6 bases, J lost 3 bases, and 18 bases lay in between.

The genes are TRBV7-2 and TRBJ2-1, with 7 bases fitting TRBD2. Trimming took 5 bases from V and 4 from J; bases not matched to a gene: 8. The CDR3 has 15 residues. Per the germline V gene, CDR1 is SGHTA and CDR2 is FQGNSA. CDR3 residues: CASSRTSDPYNEQFF. The CDR3 nucleotides read TGTGCCAGCAGCCGTACTAGCGACCCTTACAATGAGCAGTTCTTC.

This clonotype was counted ten times or more. The J gene is TRBJ1-1, the V gene TRBV7-8; D remains unclear. Germline-derived CDR1 and CDR2 are SGHVS and FQNEAQ. The CDR3 loop spans 13 amino acids. Trimming took 5 bases from V and 6 from J, leaving 13 bases between them. CDR3 amino acids: CASSTQTHAEAFF. The DNA for the CDR3 is TGTGCCAGCAGCACCCAGACTCATGCTGAAGCTTTCTTT.

V is TRBV6-1 and J is TRBJ2-5, with D perhaps matching TRBD2 (7 bases). V gave up 5 bases and J gave up 5 bases, with 21 bases separating them. The CDR3 is made up of 16 amino acids. Germline CDR1 MNHNS, CDR2 SASEGT. Here the CDR3 reads CASSSPTEGGVETQYF. The CDR3 coding sequence is TGTGCCAGCAGTTCCCCCACCGAAGGGGGGGTTGAGACCCAGTACTTC.

This clonotype has at least ten counts. The chain's CDR3 is CASSLAPFPSGPSYEQYF. The CDR3 nucleotides read TGTGCCAGCAGCTTAGCCCCGTTTCCTAGCGGGCCTTCCTACGAGCAGTACTTC. This chain uses TRBV7-9 with TRBJ2-7, with 8 nucleotides matching TRBD2. Trimming cost V 0 bases and J 1 base; bases outside gene matches: 11. Germline lookup yields CDR1 SEHNR and CDR2 FQNEAQ (reference sequence). The CDR3 sequence is 18 residues long.

This clonotype showed up just a few times. The chain uses TRBV3-1 and TRBJ1-2, with D uncertain. This CDR3 has 13 amino acids. Germline V gene data show CDR1 as LGHDT and CDR2 as YNNKEL (reference sequence). V lost 1 base and J 6 bases, leaving 9 bases between the germline ends. DNA of the CDR3: TGTGCCAGCAGCCAAGGGGCAAGAAATGGCTACACCTTC. Translated: CASSQGARNGYTF.

This clonotype was picked up many times. The chain uses TRBV12-3 or TRBV12-4 and TRBJ1-1; D possibly corresponds to TRBD1 (6 bases). Trimming stripped 2 bases from V and 4 bases from J, with 11 bases between. CDR3 length equals 14 residues. The CDR3 region has the DNA TGTGCCAGCAGTTTAAGGGAAGGGGGCACTGAAGCTTTCTTT. It codes for CASSLREGGTEAFF.

In its sample, this clonotype was seen a few times. Just one base apart from a much larger clone, this may be a read error. The chain links TRBV7-9 to TRBJ2-7, with D hard to call. This CDR3 contains 11 residues. Between the trimmed V and J ends, which lost 10 bases and 6 bases, there was a span of 13 bases. Germline V gives CDR1 SEHNR, CDR2 FQNEAQ (reference sequence). The CDR3 DNA reads as TGTGCCAACACCCACGATTCCGAGCAGTACTTC. The encoded protein is CANTHDSEQYF. Full variable domain (rest looked up from reference TRBV7-9 and TRBJ2-7): DTGVSQNPRHKITKRGQNVTFRCDPISEHNRLYWYRQTLGQGPEFLTYFQNEAQLEKSRLLSDRFSAERPKGSFSTLEIQRTEQGDSAMYLCANTHDSEQYFGPGTRLTVT.

This chain joins TRBV2 and TRBJ1-5; D call uncertain. CDR3 length: 16 residues. Germline V lookup: CDR1 SNHLY, CDR2 FYNNEI. V gave up 7 bases and J gave up 0 bases, with 16 bases separating them. CDR3 in DNA: TGTGCCAGCACCCCAAGGGCAGGCTATAGCAATCAGCCCCAGCATTTT. Translated, it gives CASTPRAGYSNQPQHF. The full variable domain, its missing parts supplied by reference TRBV2 and TRBJ1-5, is EPEVTQTPSHQVTQMGQEVILRCVPISNHLYFYWYRQILGQKVEFLVSFYNNEISEKSEIFDDQFSVERPDGSNFTLKIRSTKLEDSAMYFCASTPRAGYSNQPQHFGDGTRLSIL.

J is TRBJ2-1 and V is TRBV9, with D perhaps TRBD2 (5 bases). CDR3 length: 16 residues. Germline V gives CDR1 SGDLS, CDR2 YYNGEE. V dropped 1 base and J dropped 3 bases, with 14 bases sitting between them. The CDR3 DNA is TGTGCCAGCAGCGTATCAGGAGGAGGTGGCTACAATGAGCAGTTCTTC. It yields the protein CASSVSGGGGYNEQFF.

Ten or more counts support this clonotype. The chain couples TRBV7-2 to TRBJ1-2; TRBD1 is a possible D gene (5 bases). Trimming took 5 bases from V and 0 from J, leaving 13 bases between them. Germline values: CDR1 SGHTA, CDR2 FQGNSA. CDR3 size: 15 residues. CDR3 loop: CASSIFDSPNYGYTF. CDR3 DNA sequence: TGTGCCAGCAGCATCTTCGACAGTCCTAACTATGGCTACACCTTC.

The J gene is TRBJ2-1, the V gene TRBV9; maybe TRBD1 (6 bases). V was trimmed by 2 bases and J by 5 bases, leaving 11 bases between them. The CDR3 extends over 14 amino acids. The germline CDR1 and CDR2 sequences are SGDLS and YYNGEE. The CDR3: CASSVGQGNNEQFF. DNA for the CDR3: TGTGCCAGCAGCGTCGGTCAGGGGAACAATGAGCAGTTCTTC.

This clonotype was detected only a few times. The chain carries TRBV30 and TRBJ1-3, with TRBD1 as a possible D gene (6 bases). Germline CDR1 and CDR2: GTSNPN and SVGIG (reference sequence). Trimming pared 0 bases from V and 3 bases from J, leaving 24 bases between. This CDR3 is 19 amino acids long. The CDR3 here is CAWSVLGSWGPLGGNTIYF. CDR3 coding DNA: TGTGCCTGGAGTGTATTAGGCTCGTGGGGGCCGTTGGGTGGAAACACCATATATTTT.

The table lists this clonotype with many counts. The chain couples TRBV27 to TRBJ2-7; D call uncertain. The CDR3 loop spans 15 amino acids. Germline V gene data show CDR1 as MNHEY and CDR2 as SMNVEV (reference sequence). V was pared by 2 bases and J by 1 base, with 12 bases between. CDR3: CASSLVGPSSYEQYF. The CDR3 DNA sequence: TGTGCCAGCAGTTTAGTAGGTCCCTCGTCCTACGAGCAGTACTTC.

The chain has TRBV5-1 and TRBJ2-6; either TRBD1 or TRBD2 may supply D (5 bases each). V was clipped by 6 bases and J by 2 bases, with 9 bases between them. This CDR3 is 14 amino acids long. Germline loops: CDR1 SGHRS, CDR2 YFSETQ. The CDR3 DNA reads as TGCGCCAGCATGAGGGACCCTGGGGCCAACGTCCTGACTTTC. This codes for CASMRDPGANVLTF.

This rearrangement joins TRBV6-1 to TRBJ2-1; 11 bases agree with TRBD2. The germline V gene has CDR1 MNHNS and CDR2 SASEGT. This CDR3 spans 17 amino acids. With 4 bases clipped from V and 2 bases from J, the junction kept 7 bases outside the gene matches. In DNA form, the CDR3 reads TGTGCCAGCAGTGTCCGAACTAGCGGGAGCCCCTACAATGAGCAGTTCTTC. This encodes CASSVRTSGSPYNEQFF.

This clonotype was observed many times. The J gene is TRBJ2-5, the V gene TRBV6-5; 14 bases are a match to TRBD2. CDR1 MNHEY and CDR2 SVGAGI come from the germline V gene. This CDR3 region has 16 residues. The V and J ends lost 0 bases and 4 bases, in that order; junction bases with no gene match: 1. CDR3 sequence (DNA): TGTGCCAGCAGTTACTCCGGGACTAGCGGGGGAGAGACCCAGTACTTC. It yields the protein CASSYSGTSGGETQYF.

This clonotype was counted ten times or more. This chain joins TRBV29-1 and TRBJ1-2; D is uncertain. Between the trimmed V and J ends, which lost 3 bases and 6 bases, there was a span of 8 bases. CDR3 size: 11 residues. In germline, CDR1 is SQVTM, CDR2 ANQGSEA. CDR3 in DNA: TGCAGCGTTGATGGCAATGATGGCTACACCTTC. Protein: CSVDGNDGYTF.

This clonotype has more than one count but fewer than ten. This chain links TRBV6-1 with TRBJ2-7; either TRBD1 or TRBD2 may fit D (5 bases each). Germline V gene sequence: CDR1 MNHNS, CDR2 SASEGT. The CDR3 sequence is 15 residues long. Trimming took off 5 bases at V and 1 base at J, with 15 bases between the two ends. The CDR3 DNA is TGTGCCAGCAGTCGTGCCCAAGGGGAGTCCTACGAGCAGTACTTC. This codes for CASSRAQGESYEQYF.

This clonotype was recorded at least ten times. The V and J genes are TRBV10-3 and TRBJ2-3; D is unresolved. Germline loops: CDR1 ENHRY, CDR2 SYGVKD. Deletions cut 4 bases from V and 5 bases from J, with 7 bases between. The CDR3 is 12 residues long. CDR3 protein: CAISGVGDTQYF. The DNA for the CDR3 is TGTGCCATCAGTGGGGTGGGAGATACGCAGTATTTT.

This clonotype was observed at least ten times. This chain connects TRBV7-9 to TRBJ1-2, with a weak D call TRBD1 (5 bases). The CDR3 runs to 17 residues. V lost 4 bases to trimming and J lost 3 bases, with 21 bases between them. Per the germline V gene, CDR1 is SEHNR and CDR2 is FQNEAQ (reference sequence). CDR3 sequence (DNA): TGTGCCAGCAGCTCTTCATGGGGCGCCAGGAGGTACTATGGCTACACCTTC. Protein sequence: CASSSSWGARRYYGYTF. Together with reference TRBV7-9 and TRBJ1-2, the CDR3 gives the full variable domain: DTGVSQNPRHKITKRGQNVTFRCDPISEHNRLYWYRQTLGQGPEFLTYFQNEAQLEKSRLLSDRFSAERPKGSFSTLEIQRTEQGDSAMYLCASSSSWGARRYYGYTFGSGTRLTVV.

The V call is TRBV19, the J call TRBJ1-5, with no clear D. CDR3 length: 12 residues. V shed 3 bases and J shed 6 bases, with 6 bases lying between them. Germline V gene lookup returns CDR1 LNHDA and CDR2 SQIVND (reference sequence). CDR3 DNA sequence: TGTGCCAGTAGTATGGGATTTCAGCCCCAGCATTTT. Its protein product is CASSMGFQPQHF. Drawing the rest from reference TRBV19 and TRBJ1-5, the complete variable domain is DGGITQSPKYLFRKEGQNVTLSCEQNLNHDAMYWYRQDPGQGLRLIYYSQIVNDFQKGDIAEGYSVSREKKESFPLTVTSAQKNPTAFYLCASSMGFQPQHFGDGTRLSIL.

At least ten counts were recorded for this clonotype. The chain has TRBV18 and TRBJ1-6; no clear D gene. Per the germline V gene, CDR1 is KGHSH and CDR2 is LQKENI. The V and J ends lost 2 bases and 3 bases respectively, with 8 bases between them. This CDR3 has 15 amino acids. The CDR3 spells CASSPGSNYNSPLHF. CDR3 coding DNA: TGTGCCAGCTCACCAGGTTCCAACTATAATTCACCCCTCCACTTT.

J is TRBJ1-1 and V is TRBV7-9, with D perhaps matching TRBD1 (5 bases). This CDR3 has 18 residues. V lost 3 bases, J lost 1 base, and 21 bases lay in between. Germline V gene lookup returns CDR1 SEHNR and CDR2 FQNEAQ (reference sequence). The CDR3 coding sequence is TGTGCCAGCAGCTTTGGGACCCCGCGCAAGGGTGAGAACACTGAAGCTTTCTTT. Translation gives CASSFGTPRKGENTEAFF. Full variable domain (missing parts from reference TRBV7-9 and TRBJ1-1): DTGVSQNPRHKITKRGQNVTFRCDPISEHNRLYWYRQTLGQGPEFLTYFQNEAQLEKSRLLSDRFSAERPKGSFSTLEIQRTEQGDSAMYLCASSFGTPRKGENTEAFFGQGTRLTVV.

The chain carries TRBV30 and TRBJ1-1; D not certain. With 7 bases removed from V and 5 bases from J, the gap between germline ends came to 17 bases. This CDR3 is 13 amino acids long. Germline loops: CDR1 GTSNPN, CDR2 SVGIG (reference sequence). Written as DNA, the CDR3 is TGTGCCTCCTCAACTATCGGGCCGACTGAAGCTTTCTTT. Protein product: CASSTIGPTEAFF.

This clonotype has ten or more counts. This chain joins TRBV5-1 and TRBJ2-5; 9 nucleotides match TRBD2. CDR3 length: 15 amino acids. J was trimmed by 3 bases and V by 0 bases; bases with no gene match: 3. The germline V gene encodes CDR1 SGHRS and CDR2 YFSETQ. The CDR3 sequence: CASSLVAGGEETQYF. CDR3 nucleotide sequence: TGCGCCAGCAGCTTGGTTGCGGGAGGGGAAGAGACCCAGTACTTC.

This clonotype was seen at least ten times. The rearrangement links TRBV20-1 to TRBJ2-7; the D is unclear. V was trimmed by 7 bases and J by 2 bases, leaving 15 bases between them. Germline loops: CDR1 DFQATT, CDR2 SNEGSKA (reference sequence). The CDR3 totals 13 residues. CDR3 sequence: CSVLPLDAYEQYF. Here the CDR3 DNA reads TGCAGTGTCCTTCCGTTAGATGCCTACGAGCAGTACTTC.